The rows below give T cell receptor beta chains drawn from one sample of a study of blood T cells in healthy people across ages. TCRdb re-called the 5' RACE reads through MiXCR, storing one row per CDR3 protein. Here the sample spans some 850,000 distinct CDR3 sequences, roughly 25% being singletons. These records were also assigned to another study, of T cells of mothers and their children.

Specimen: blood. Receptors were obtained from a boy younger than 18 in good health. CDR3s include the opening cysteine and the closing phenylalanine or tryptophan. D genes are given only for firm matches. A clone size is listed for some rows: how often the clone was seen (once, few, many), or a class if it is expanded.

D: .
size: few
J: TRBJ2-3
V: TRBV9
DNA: TGTGCCAGCAGCTCTCCGACTACCCCCCAGCTCCCGCAGTATTTT
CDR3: CASSSPTTPQLPQYF

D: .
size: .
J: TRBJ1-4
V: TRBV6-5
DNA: TGTGCCAGCAGTTACGGTCCCCTCGGGGGCTTTGAAAAACTGTTTTTT
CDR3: CASSYGPLGGFEKLFF

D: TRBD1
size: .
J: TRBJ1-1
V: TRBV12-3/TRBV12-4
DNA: TGTGCCAGCAGTTTGACAGGGGTCATTGAAGCTTTCTTT
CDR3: CASSLTGVIEAFF

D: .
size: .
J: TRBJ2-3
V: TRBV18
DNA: TGTGCCAGCTCGCCGGGACGTACCACAGATACGCAGTATTTT
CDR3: CASSPGRTTDTQYF

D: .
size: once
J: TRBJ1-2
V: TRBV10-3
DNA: TGTGCCATCAGTGAGTCGGGAAACCTAGAATATGGCTACACCTTC
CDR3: CAISESGNLEYGYTF

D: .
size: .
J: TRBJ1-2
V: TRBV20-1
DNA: TGCAGTGCTCGCCGGTCCGCAGGCTATGGCTACACCTTC
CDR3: CSARRSAGYGYTF

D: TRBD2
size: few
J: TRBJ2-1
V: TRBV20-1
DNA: TGCAGTGCTAGGAGCGGGATCAACCAGCATGAGCAGTTCTTC
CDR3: CSARSGINQHEQFF

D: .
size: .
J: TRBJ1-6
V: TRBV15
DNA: TGTGCCACCAGCAGAAACCCCAGGGGAGATAATTCACCCCTCCACTTT
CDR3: CATSRNPRGDNSPLHF

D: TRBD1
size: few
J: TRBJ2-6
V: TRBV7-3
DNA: TGTGCCAGCAGCTCACAGGGGGCGAATGGGGCCAACGTCCTGACTTTC
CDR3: CASSSQGANGANVLTF

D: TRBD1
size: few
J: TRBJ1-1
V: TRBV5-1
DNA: TGCGCCAGCAGTTTTGGGGGGCAGGGGGCCGAAGCTTTCTTT
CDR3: CASSFGGQGAEAFF

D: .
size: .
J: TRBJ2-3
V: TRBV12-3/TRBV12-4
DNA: TGTGCCAGCAGTCCTGAGAGAGATACGCAGTATTTT
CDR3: CASSPERDTQYF

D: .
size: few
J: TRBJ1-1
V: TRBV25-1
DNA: TGTGCCAGCAGTGGAAATGTAGGTCCGACTGAAGCTTTCTTT
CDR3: CASSGNVGPTEAFF

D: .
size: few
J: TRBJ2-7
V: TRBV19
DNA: TGTGCCACCTCGAGGACACTTTCCTCCTACGAGCAGTACTTC
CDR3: CATSRTLSSYEQYF

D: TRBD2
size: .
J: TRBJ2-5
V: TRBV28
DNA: TGTGCCAGCAGTTCTGGCCTTGGTAGCGGGAAAGAGACCCAGTACTTC
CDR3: CASSSGLGSGKETQYF

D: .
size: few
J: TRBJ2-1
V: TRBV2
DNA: TGTGCCAGCCGGCGAGGCGGCGTTAACAATGAGCAGTTCTTC
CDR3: CASRRGGVNNEQFF

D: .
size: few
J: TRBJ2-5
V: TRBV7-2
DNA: TGTGCCAGCAGCCACCCCGGGGGAGAGACCCAGTACTTC
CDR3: CASSHPGGETQYF

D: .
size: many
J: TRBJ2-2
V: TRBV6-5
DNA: TGTGCCAGCAGCCGGGGGACCGGGGAGCTGTTTTTT
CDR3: CASSRGTGELFF

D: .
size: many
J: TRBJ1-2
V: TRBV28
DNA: TGTGCCAGCAGGGTTAACTATGGCTACACCTTC
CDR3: CASRVNYGYTF

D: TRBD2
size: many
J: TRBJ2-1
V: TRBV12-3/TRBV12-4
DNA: TGTGCCAGCAGTTTTACTAGCGGGGGGTTCTTC
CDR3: CASSFTSGGFF

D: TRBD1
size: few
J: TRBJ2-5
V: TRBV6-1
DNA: TGTGCCAGCAGGAGACAGGGATCAGAGACCCAGTACTTC
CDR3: CASRRQGSETQYF

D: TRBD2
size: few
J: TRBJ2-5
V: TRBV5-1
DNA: TGCGCCAGCAGCTTGTATCGGGGGAGGGAAGAGACCAAGTACTTC
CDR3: CASSLYRGREETKYF

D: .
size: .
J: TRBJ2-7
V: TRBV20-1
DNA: TGCAGTGCTTTACAGGCCTACGAGCAGTACTTC
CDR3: CSALQAYEQYF

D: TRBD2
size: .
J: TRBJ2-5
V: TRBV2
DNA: TGTGCCAGCAGTTACAGCGGGGGGGCCACAGAGACCCAGTACTTC
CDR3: CASSYSGGATETQYF

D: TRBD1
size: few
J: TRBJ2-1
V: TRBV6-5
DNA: TGTGCCACCAGGGGCTGGACAGGATACAATGAGCAGTTCTTC
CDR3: CATRGWTGYNEQFF

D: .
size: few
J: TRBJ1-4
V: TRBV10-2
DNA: TGCGCCAGCGGGGACCAAGATAATGAAAAACTGTTTTTT
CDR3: CASGDQDNEKLFF

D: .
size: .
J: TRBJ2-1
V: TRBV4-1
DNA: TGCGCCAGCAGCCAAGTGGATTTGGGATTGTCCTACAATGAGCAGTTCTTC
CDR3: CASSQVDLGLSYNEQFF

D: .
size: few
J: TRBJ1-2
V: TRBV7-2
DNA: TGTGCCAGCAGCAGACCAACAGGCCGCCTTAACTATGGCTACACCTTC
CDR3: CASSRPTGRLNYGYTF

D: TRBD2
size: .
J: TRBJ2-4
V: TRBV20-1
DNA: TGCAGTGCTAGGGAGCTAGCGGGTAGCATTCAGTACTTC
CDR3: CSARELAGSIQYF

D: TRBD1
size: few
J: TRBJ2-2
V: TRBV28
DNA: TGTGCCAGCAGTCCCGAGGGGGCTGGGGAGCTGTTTTTT
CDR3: CASSPEGAGELFF

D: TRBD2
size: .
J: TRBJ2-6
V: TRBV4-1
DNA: TGCGCCACGGCCCCCGGGGGGTCTACGAGTTCTGGGGCCAACGTCCTGACTTTC
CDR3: CATAPGGSTSSGANVLTF

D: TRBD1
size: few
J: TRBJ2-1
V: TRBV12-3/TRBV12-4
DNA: TGTGCCAGCACCCCCGGACAGGGTTTGTTGCAGTTCTTC
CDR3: CASTPGQGLLQFF

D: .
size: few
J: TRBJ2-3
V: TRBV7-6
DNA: TGTGCCAGCAGCTTCGGGCCTGCTAGCACAGATACGCAGTATTTT
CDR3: CASSFGPASTDTQYF

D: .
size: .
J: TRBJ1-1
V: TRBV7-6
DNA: TGTGCCAGCAGCTTAGAGGGTGAAGCTTTCTTT
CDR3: CASSLEGEAFF

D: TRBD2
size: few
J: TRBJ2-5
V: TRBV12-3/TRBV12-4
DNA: TGTGCCAGCACCGTGCGGGGACTAGCGCACCAAGAGACCCAGTACTTC
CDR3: CASTVRGLAHQETQYF

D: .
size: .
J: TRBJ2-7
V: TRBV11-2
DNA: TGTGCCAGCAGCTTAGTAGGGTTTATGACCTACGAGCAGTACTTC
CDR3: CASSLVGFMTYEQYF

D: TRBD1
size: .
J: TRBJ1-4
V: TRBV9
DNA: TGTGCCAGCAGCGTAGGGCAGGGGGGTGTTGAAAAACTGTTTTTT
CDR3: CASSVGQGGVEKLFF

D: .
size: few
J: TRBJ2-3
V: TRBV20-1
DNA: TGCAGTGCTAGCCGGAGTAGCAGGGGGGCCGCAGATACGCAGTATTTT
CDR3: CSASRSSRGAADTQYF

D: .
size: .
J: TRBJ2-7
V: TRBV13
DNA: TGTGCCAGCAGCTCCGGGGGACAGCCTTACGAGCAGTACTTC
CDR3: CASSSGGQPYEQYF

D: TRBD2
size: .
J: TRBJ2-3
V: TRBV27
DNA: TGTGCCAGCAGTTTATTGGCGGGGGGTTACACAGATACGCAGTATTTT
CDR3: CASSLLAGGYTDTQYF

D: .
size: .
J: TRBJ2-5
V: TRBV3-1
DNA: TGTGCCAGCAGCCAAGATCTTATCCAACTGAAAACCCAGTACTTC
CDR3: CASSQDLIQLKTQYF

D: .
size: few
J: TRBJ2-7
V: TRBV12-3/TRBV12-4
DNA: TGTGCCAGCAGTTTTTCTGTTGGTTGGGGGTACGAGCAGTACTTC
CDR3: CASSFSVGWGYEQYF

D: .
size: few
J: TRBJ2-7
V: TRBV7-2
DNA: TGTGCCAGCAGCATTACAACAGGAGCCTACGAGCAGTACTTC
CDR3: CASSITTGAYEQYF

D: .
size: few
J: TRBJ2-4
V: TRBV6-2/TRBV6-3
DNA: TGTGCCAGCCAGGGCAATCCTAGGGACATTCAGTACTTC
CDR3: CASQGNPRDIQYF

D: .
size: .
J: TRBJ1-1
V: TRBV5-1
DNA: TGCGCCAGCAGCCTCAGGTCCTGGAACACTGAAGCTTTCTTT
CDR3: CASSLRSWNTEAFF

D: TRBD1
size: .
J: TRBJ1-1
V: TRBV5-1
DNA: TGCGCCAGCAGCGACAGGGTGACTGAAGCTTTCTTT
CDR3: CASSDRVTEAFF

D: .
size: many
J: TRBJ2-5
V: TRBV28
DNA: TGTGCCAGCAGTTCTATGAGACATGTCCAAGAGACCCAGTACTTC
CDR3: CASSSMRHVQETQYF

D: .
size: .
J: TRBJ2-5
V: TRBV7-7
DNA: TGTGCCAGCAGCCCGACTTGGGCGACCGGGGAGACCCAGTACTTC
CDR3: CASSPTWATGETQYF

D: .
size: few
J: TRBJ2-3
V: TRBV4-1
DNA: TGCGCCAGCAGCTTTAAATCACAGGGCACAGATACGCAGTATTTT
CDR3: CASSFKSQGTDTQYF

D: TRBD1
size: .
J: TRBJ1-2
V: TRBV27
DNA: TGTGCCAGCGGAGGGACAGGCTACTATGGCTACACCTTC
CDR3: CASGGTGYYGYTF

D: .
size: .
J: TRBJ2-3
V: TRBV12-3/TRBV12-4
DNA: TGTGCCAGCAGTCCTCGACTAGGTAGCACAGATACGCAGTATTTT
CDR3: CASSPRLGSTDTQYF

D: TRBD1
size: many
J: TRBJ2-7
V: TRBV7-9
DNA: TGTGCCAGCAGCTTAGGGGGACAGTCCTACGAGCAGTACTTC
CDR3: CASSLGGQSYEQYF

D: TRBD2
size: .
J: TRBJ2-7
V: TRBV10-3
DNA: TGTGCCATCACCAAACTAGCGGGCACCTACGAGCAGTACTTC
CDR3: CAITKLAGTYEQYF

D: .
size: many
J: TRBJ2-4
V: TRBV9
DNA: TGTGCCAGCAGCGTTTCCCCCCAAAACATTCAGTACTTC
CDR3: CASSVSPQNIQYF

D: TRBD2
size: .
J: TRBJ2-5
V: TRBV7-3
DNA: TGTGCCAGCAGCTCATCAGCGGGGGGATTTGAGACCCAGTACTTC
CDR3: CASSSSAGGFETQYF

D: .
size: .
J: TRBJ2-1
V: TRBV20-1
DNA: TGCAGTGCCTCATGGTACGGCTCCTACAATGAGCAGTTCTTC
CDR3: CSASWYGSYNEQFF

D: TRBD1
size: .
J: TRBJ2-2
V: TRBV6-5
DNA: TGTGCCAGCAGTGACTCGGCCAGGGGGCAGTACACCGGGGAGCTGTTTTTT
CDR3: CASSDSARGQYTGELFF

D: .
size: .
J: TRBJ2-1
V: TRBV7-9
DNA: TGTGCCAGCAGCTCCTCCGGCGTGGGGGCCCACTACAATGAGCAGTTCTTC
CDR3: CASSSSGVGAHYNEQFF

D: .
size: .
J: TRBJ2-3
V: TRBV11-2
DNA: TGTGCCAGCAGCTCCCAAAGGGTGCGTAGCACAGATACGCAGTATTTT
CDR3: CASSSQRVRSTDTQYF